This entry is about one T cell receptor (beta chain). Its matching antigen is unknown. Losses at the gene ends were 4 bases for V and 4 bases for J; bases not matched to a gene: 3. The CDR3 is made up of 14 amino acids. Germline CDR1 reads SGHTA; CDR2 reads FQGNSA. The data were obtained in a study of T-cell memory formation after mild COVID-19. In TCRdb, the 5' RACE reads were re-called with MiXCR into one record per CDR3 protein. The data hold 550,000 to 650,000 distinct CDR3 sequences, with roughly a sixth observed a single time. Study-wide points: Among clones contracting day 15 to 85, CD4/CD8 was balanced, whereas later expanders leaned CD4+.

The sequence came from an adult woman who had mild COVID-19 (a few samples of this study predate the infection). Cell type and time point are not known. Input material: PBMCs or a T cell subset sorted from them (not recorded which). This rearrangement joins TRBV7-2 to TRBJ2-1, with 8 bases that match TRBD1. The CDR3 DNA sequence: TGTGCCAGCAGCTCAGACAGGGGTTACAATGAGCAGTTCTTC. This codes for CASSSDRGYNEQFF.